Shown below are 15 T cell receptor beta chains from a single sample sequenced in a study of blood T cell repertoires in COVID-19. The method was immunoSEQ multiplex PCR; TCRdb's version includes in-frame clones alone and lacks a portion of them. The data contain 180,000 or so clones, more than 75% of them seen just once; the ten biggest clones take up 1% to 1.5%. The sample taken for sequencing was PBMCs or T cells enriched from blood (not recorded which). All receptors come from a human donor with acute COVID-19. The donor label of this sample is uncertain.

This rearrangement joins TRBV30 to TRBJ1-3; no reliable D call. This CDR3 comprises 15 residues. Germline V gene sequence: CDR1 GTSNPN, CDR2 SVGIG (reference sequence). V lost 0 bases and J lost 1, with 10 bases in between. The CDR3 DNA is TGTGCCTGGAGTGTAGGGAGCGGATCTGGAAACACCATATATTTT. Translating it yields CAWSVGSGSGNTIYF.

The chain joins TRBV9 to TRBJ2-7; 8 positions match TRBD1. The V and J ends lost 4 bases and 5 bases, in that order; junction bases with no gene match: 8. Germline V gene sequence: CDR1 SGDLS, CDR2 YYNGEE. The CDR3 has 14 residues. CDR3 region: CASSRDRGVHEQYF. CDR3 coding DNA: TGTGCCAGCAGCCGCGACAGGGGAGTCCACGAGCAGTACTTC.

The chain is built from TRBV2 and TRBJ2-5, with 7 bases fitting TRBD2. The ends lost 3 bases at V and 10 bases at J; junction bases unmatched: 11. The CDR3 consists of 14 residues. Germline V gives CDR1 SNHLY, CDR2 FYNNEI. The CDR3 protein is CASSEAGETEDQYF. DNA of the CDR3: TGTGCCAGCAGTGAGGCGGGGGAGACAGAGGACCAGTACTTC.

This clone has more than one count but fewer than ten. The chain carries TRBV7-2 and TRBJ2-6; 10 bases map to TRBD2. With V trimmed by 0 bases and J by 0 bases, 8 bases remained unmatched. Looked up from germline, CDR1 is SGHTA and CDR2 is FQGNSA. The CDR3 length is 20 residues. The CDR3 loop reads CASSLALAGGTRSGANVLTF. CDR3 sequence (DNA): TGTGCCAGCAGCTTAGCTTTAGCGGGGGGAACCCGCTCTGGGGCCAACGTCCTGACTTTC.

This clone was detected only once. The chain joins TRBV12-2 to TRBJ2-3; TRBD1 reflects the table's D call only, with no check against the DNA. TRBV12-2 is designated a pseudogene. The length of the CDR3 is 18 residues. The CDR3 DNA sequence: TGTGCAAGTCGCTTACGCCGGGGGACAGGCCCTAGCACAGATACGCAGTATTTT. Translating it yields CASRLRRGTGPSTDTQYF.

The rearrangement links TRBV18 to TRBJ2-3, with no clear D. Trimming shortened V by 3 bases and J by 0 bases, and 13 bases separated the two germline ends. The CDR3 consists of 16 residues. The germline CDR1 and CDR2 sequences are KGHSH and LQKENI. The CDR3 sequence: CASSPYGGLSTDTQYF. The CDR3 DNA follows: TGTGCCAGCTCACCTTACGGCGGTCTAAGCACAGATACGCAGTATTTT.

This clone was seen a single time. The rearrangement uses TRBV9 and TRBJ2-3, with 9 bases fitting TRBD2. Per germline, CDR1 SGDLS and CDR2 YYNGEE. Trimming removed 2 bases from V and 0 bases from J; junction bases left unmatched: 7. CDR3 length: 17 residues. The chain's CDR3 is CASSVGSGGRSTDTQYF. In nucleotides, the CDR3 is TGTGCCAGCAGCGTTGGTAGCGGGGGCCGGAGCACAGATACGCAGTATTTT.

The chain carries TRBV5-1 and TRBJ1-3, with unresolved D. Germline CDR1 SGHRS, CDR2 YFSETQ. Between the trimmed V and J ends, which lost 4 bases and 4 bases, there was a span of 15 bases. The CDR3 is made up of 15 amino acids. The CDR3 sequence is CASSPQPGGGNTIYF. The DNA for the CDR3 is TGCGCCAGCAGCCCGCAGCCAGGTGGGGGAAACACCATATATTTT.

The chain joins TRBV5-6 to TRBJ1-5, with D unclear. Germline V CDR1 and CDR2: SGHDT, YYEEEE. The CDR3 is made up of 13 amino acids. V lost 4 bases to trimming and J lost 6 bases, with 11 bases between them. CDR3 coding DNA: TGTGCCAGCAGCCCGCGGGGTAGTCAGCCCCAGCATTTT. Amino acids: CASSPRGSQPQHF. Filled out from reference TRBV5-6 and TRBJ1-5, the complete variable domain reads DAGVTQSPTHLIKTRGQQVTLRCSPKSGHDTVSWYQQALGQGPQFIFQYYEEEERQRGNFPDRFSGHQFPNYSSELNVNALLLGDSALYLCASSPRGSQPQHFGDGTRLSIL.

J is TRBJ1-1 and V is TRBV5-8; D unclear. The CDR3 runs 17 residues. Germline CDR1 reads SGHTS; CDR2 reads YDEGEE. V was cut by 4 bases and J by 6 bases, with 25 bases left in between. DNA of the CDR3: TGTGCCAGCAGCCCGGGTCGGACCCCTTTTTGGGAGTCTGAAGCTTTCTTT. This gives the protein CASSPGRTPFWESEAFF.

The CDR3 nucleotides are TGTGCCAGCAGGGGACAGGGAAGCTGGGGCTACACCTTC. Its protein product is CASRGQGSWGYTF. The chain uses TRBV12-3 or TRBV12-4 and TRBJ1-2, with 9 bases lining up with TRBD1. This CDR3 has 13 residues. The V gene end was trimmed by 6 bases and the J gene end by 8 bases; junction bases not matched to a gene: 7.

V and J are TRBV6-5 and TRBJ1-1; TRBD1 aligns across 10 bases. This CDR3 spans 13 amino acids. With 6 bases clipped from V and 5 bases from J, the junction kept 3 bases outside the gene matches. The germline CDR1 and CDR2 sequences are MNHEY and SVGAGI. CDR3 DNA: TGTGCCAGCAGGGACAGGGGGGGGACTGAAGCTTTCTTT. As protein: CASRDRGGTEAFF.

This sequence joins TRBV2 and TRBJ2-7; a possible D gene is TRBD2 (6 bases). The V gene's germline CDR1 is SNHLY and CDR2 FYNNEI. There are 12 residues in the CDR3. Trimming took 7 bases from V and 3 from J, leaving 10 bases between them. The CDR3 loop reads CASTEGGYEQYF. CDR3 in DNA: TGTGCCAGCACCGAGGGAGGCTACGAGCAGTACTTC.

The chain combines TRBV6-6 with TRBJ1-1; no clear D gene. V dropped 5 bases and J dropped 3 bases, with 10 bases sitting between them. The CDR3 is 13 amino acids. Germline-derived CDR1 and CDR2 are MNHNY and SVGAGI (reference sequence). CDR3 loop: CASSPFSDTEAFF. The CDR3 bases are TGTGCCAGCAGTCCCTTTTCGGACACTGAAGCTTTCTTT.

The chain couples TRBV4-3 to TRBJ2-1; TRBD1 is a possible D gene (6 bases). The V end lost 2 bases, the J end lost 0 bases, and 14 bases lay between the germline ends. Germline-derived CDR1 and CDR2 are LGHNA and YSLEER. The CDR3 is made up of 17 amino acids. CDR3 loop: CASSQRSDSFSYNEQFF. DNA of the CDR3: TGCGCCAGCAGCCAAAGGTCGGACAGCTTCTCCTACAATGAGCAGTTCTTC.